This entry describes one T cell receptor (beta chain). Its matching antigen is unknown. The entry originates in a study of T cells in Graves' hyperthyroidism and ophthalmopathy. There were TCR beta CDR3 regions amplified from RNA transcripts. Using the HTBI primer set, a first-round RT-PCR was run on the TCR CDR3. TCRdb reanalysed the multiplex PCR reads using MiXCR and keeps one entry per CDR3 protein. The sample records around 280,000 distinct CDR3 sequences, roughly 14% being singletons. Broader study findings: Most clonotypes that expanded in the thyroid above 0.001 also showed up in blood.

After removal of 5 bases from V and 0 bases from J, the junction contained 6 bases not matched to a gene. The V gene's germline CDR1 is MDHEN and CDR2 SYDVKM. The CDR3 consists of 15 residues. Diagnosis of hyperthyroidism was new in patients aged 18 to 65, and its duration was under 2 months. Sequences were obtained from blood. This chain uses TRBV28 with TRBJ1-1; 7 nucleotides match TRBD1. The receptor was isolated from a woman younger than 45 with Graves' hyperthyroidism that later progressed to Graves' ophthalmopathy. The chain's CDR3 is CASSLGQPMNTEAFF. In nucleotides, the CDR3 is TGTGCCAGCAGTCTGGGACAGCCAATGAACACTGAAGCTTTCTTT.